Below are 14 T cell receptor beta chains sequenced from a single sample in a study of CDR3 diversity in severe acne. TCRdb reprocessed the PCR reads via MiXCR and lists one record per CDR3 protein. Of roughly 79,000 distinct CDR3 sequences listed, about half are singletons. Sequencing used blood. The receptors originated from a male donor with severe acne vulgaris.

The chain combines TRBV24-1 with TRBJ1-2, with D possibly TRBD1 on 5 matching bases. CDR3 length equals 15 residues. Germline V gives CDR1 KGHDR, CDR2 SFDVKD. The ends were cut back, 4 bases at V and 8 bases at J, with 19 bases in the middle. Here the CDR3 reads CATSDPKSGTGGYTF. CDR3 nucleotide sequence: TGTGCCACCAGTGACCCAAAGTCAGGGACTGGCGGCTACACCTTC.

On this clonotype itself: One end of the junction varies from germline; a read error may be responsible. The chain uses TRBV7-9 and TRBJ1-6; D is unresolved. The germline CDR1 and CDR2 sequences are SEHNR and FQNEAQ (reference sequence). The CDR3 runs to 14 residues. CDR3 sequence: CASSQEGGFAPLHF. The CDR3 region has the DNA TGCGCCAGCAGCCAAGAAGGAGGGTTCGCACCCCTCCACTTT.

The chain is built from TRBV19 and TRBJ2-1; tentatively, D is TRBD2 (7 bases). The V end lost 0 bases, the J end lost 0 bases, and 12 bases lay between the germline ends. Germline CDR1 LNHDA, CDR2 SQIVND (reference sequence). The CDR3 loop spans 17 amino acids. The CDR3 DNA is TGTGCCAGTAGTATAGACCGGGGGGCCATCTCCTACAATGAGCAGTTCTTC. It yields the protein CASSIDRGAISYNEQFF.

This clonotype came up a few times. The chain couples TRBV7-8 to TRBJ2-5; D possibly corresponds to TRBD2 (6 bases). V was shortened by 2 bases and J by 10 bases, with 26 bases between the two germline ends. CDR1 SGHVS and CDR2 FQNEAQ come from the germline V gene. The CDR3 is 17 amino acids. CDR3 loop: CASSLFFRTSAGKGQYF. The CDR3 nucleotides read TGTGCCAGCAGCTTATTCTTTAGGACCAGCGCGGGAAAGGGCCAGTACTTC. Together with reference TRBV7-8 and TRBJ2-5, the CDR3 gives the full variable domain: GAGVSQSPRYKVAKRGQDVALRCDPISGHVSLFWYQQALGQGPEFLTYFQNEAQLDKSGLPSDRFFAERPEGSVSTLKIQRTQQEDSAVYLCASSLFFRTSAGKGQYFGPGTRLLVL.

On this clonotype itself: Mismatch with germline at one junction end may stem from a read error. The gene calls are TRBV25-1 and TRBJ1-2; D possibly corresponds to TRBD1 (6 bases). Germline V gene data show CDR1 as MGHDK and CDR2 as SYGVNS. The length of the CDR3 is 13 residues. CDR3 sequence reads: CATSEDRYYGYTF. CDR3 coding DNA: TGTGCCACCAGTGAGGACAGATACTATGGCTACACCTTC.

As concerns this clonotype: The CDR3 ends on some other residue instead of the conserved phenylalanine or tryptophan, so this is likely a read error. The chain has TRBV20-1 and TRBJ2-7, with D hard to call. Germline V gene lookup returns CDR1 DFQATT and CDR2 SNEGSKA (reference sequence). The CDR3 contains 13 residues. Trimming cost V 6 bases and J 2 bases, with 14 bases left between them. The CDR3 nucleotides read TGCAGTGCCAGAAAGGCTGAACCCTACGAGCAGTACTGC. It yields the protein CSARKAEPYEQYC.

This chain uses TRBV5-1 with TRBJ2-2; 12 nucleotides agree with TRBD1. Germline loops: CDR1 SGHRS, CDR2 YFSETQ. V was pared by 3 bases and J by 4 bases, with 7 bases of the junction left unmatched. This CDR3 has 17 amino acids. CDR3 sequence: CASSWGQGAVRTGELFF. The CDR3, as DNA: TGCGCCAGCAGCTGGGGACAGGGGGCTGTCCGCACCGGGGAGCTGTTTTTT.

This clonotype occurred many times. The J gene is TRBJ2-7, the V gene TRBV5-6; 7 bases match TRBD2. Germline CDR1 reads SGHDT; CDR2 reads YYEEEE. CDR3 length: 15 amino acids. With 1 base clipped from V and 3 bases from J, the junction kept 7 bases outside the gene matches. The CDR3 DNA follows: TGTGCCAGCAGCTTGTATGGGAGGGCCAACTACGAGCAGTACTTC. As protein: CASSLYGRANYEQYF.

This clonotype appeared once. This sequence joins TRBV7-9 and TRBJ2-7; 7 nucleotides agree with TRBD2. The CDR3 sequence is 14 residues long. Germline values: CDR1 SEHNR, CDR2 FQNEAQ (reference sequence). The junction had 3 bases not matched to a gene; V was cut back by 1 base and J by 3 bases. The CDR3 nucleotides read TGTGCCAGCAGCTTAGGCGGGAGAGGCTACGAGCAGTACTTC. It is translated as CASSLGGRGYEQYF.

This chain joins TRBV11-2 and TRBJ2-5, with D possibly being TRBD2 (6 bases). The better agreement between TRBJ2-1 and the DNA end casts doubt on the J call. CDR1 is SGHAT, CDR2 FQNNGV, per germline. This CDR3 spans 13 amino acids. The CDR3 sequence: CASSLRAGHEQFF. In nucleotides, the CDR3 is TGTGCCAGCAGCTTACGGGCGGGACATGAGCAGTTCTTC.

Concerning this clonotype itself: This may stem from a read error, because a much larger clone lies one nucleotide away. The chain joins TRBV7-9 to TRBJ2-3; D is undetermined. The CDR3 loop spans 14 amino acids. Germline values: CDR1 SEHNR, CDR2 FQNEAQ (reference sequence). The CDR3: CGSSLAQSTDTQYF. In DNA, the CDR3 is TGTGGCAGCAGCTTAGCACAGAGCACAGATACGCAGTATTTT.

A note on this clonotype: A much larger clone differs by one base, so this may be a read error. The gene calls are TRBV15 and TRBJ1-2, with D possibly TRBD1 on 6 matching bases. Germline V gene data show CDR1 as LNHNV and CDR2 as YYDKDF (reference sequence). The CDR3 spans 16 residues. V gave up 2 bases and J gave up 4 bases, with 17 bases separating them. The chain's CDR3 is CATSRPIKGGSYGYTF. The DNA for the CDR3 is TGTGCCACCAGCAGACCAATAAAGGGGGGGAGCTATGGCTACACCTTC.

This clonotype has just a few counts. The J gene is TRBJ1-1, the V gene TRBV4-1; D uncertain. Germline V gene data show CDR1 as MGHRA and CDR2 as YSYEKL. V lost 1 base to trimming and J lost 10 bases, with 16 bases between them. This CDR3 has 14 residues. In DNA form, the CDR3 reads TGCGCCAGCAGCCAAGGGCGGCAGGCGGCGTCAGCTTTCTTT. It encodes CASSQGRQAASAFF.

By proportion, this clonotype is medium-sized (0.01 to 0.1%). The chain uses TRBV7-8 and TRBJ2-7; 9 bases are shared with TRBD2. J lost 3 bases, V lost 5 bases, and 8 bases had no gene match. The CDR3 sequence is 15 residues long. Germline V gene sequence: CDR1 SGHVS, CDR2 FQNEAQ. The chain's CDR3 is CASSATSGLIYEQYF. CDR3 sequence (DNA): TGTGCCAGCAGCGCAACTAGCGGGCTGATCTACGAGCAGTACTTC.